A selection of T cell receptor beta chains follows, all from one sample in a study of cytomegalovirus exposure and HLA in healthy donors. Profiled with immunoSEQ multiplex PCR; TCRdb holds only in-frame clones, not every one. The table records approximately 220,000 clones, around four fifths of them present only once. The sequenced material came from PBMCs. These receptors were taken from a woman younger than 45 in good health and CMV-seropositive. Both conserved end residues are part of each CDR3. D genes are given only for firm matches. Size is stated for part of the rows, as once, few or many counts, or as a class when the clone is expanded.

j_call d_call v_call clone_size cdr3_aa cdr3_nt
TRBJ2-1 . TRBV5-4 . CASSYSVPSFYNEQFF TGTGCCAGCAGCTATAGCGTCCCCTCCTTCTACAATGAGCAGTTCTTC
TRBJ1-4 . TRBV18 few CASSPGQVGQEKLFF TGTGCCAGCTCACCAGGGCAGGTCGGGCAGGAAAAACTGTTTTTT
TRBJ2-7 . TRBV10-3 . CATAPSAFYEQYF TGTGCCACCGCGCCTAGCGCGTTCTACGAGCAGTACTTC
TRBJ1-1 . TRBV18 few CASTGGVNTEAFF TGTGCCAGCACTGGCGGGGTTAACACTGAAGCTTTCTTT
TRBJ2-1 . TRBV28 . CASRRLEYAHEQFF TGTGCCAGCAGAAGACTAGAGTACGCCCATGAGCAGTTCTTC
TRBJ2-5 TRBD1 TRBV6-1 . CASSGPTGGPGETQYF TGTGCCAGCAGTGGGCCGACAGGGGGCCCAGGTGAGACCCAGTACTTC
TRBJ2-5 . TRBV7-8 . CASTATQGLETQYF TGTGCCAGCACCGCCACACAGGGACTGGAGACCCAGTACTTC
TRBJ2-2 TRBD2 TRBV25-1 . CASSEGLAGAGELFF TGTGCCAGCAGTGAAGGACTAGCGGGAGCCGGGGAGCTGTTTTTT
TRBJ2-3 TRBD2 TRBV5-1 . CASSLGLAEFSTDTQYF TGCGCCAGCAGCTTGGGACTAGCGGAGTTTAGCACAGATACGCAGTATTTT
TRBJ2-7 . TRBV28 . CASSPAEYYEQYF TGTGCCAGCAGCCCAGCGGAGTACTACGAGCAGTACTTC
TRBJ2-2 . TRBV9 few CASSVAGEISAGELFF TGTGCCAGCAGCGTAGCTGGGGAGATAAGTGCCGGGGAGCTGTTTTTT
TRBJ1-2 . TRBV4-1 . CASNPDMRGSYGYTF TGCGCCAGCAACCCCGATATGAGGGGGAGTTATGGCTACACCTTC
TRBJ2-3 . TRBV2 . CASSEDGHGGYTQYF TGTGCCAGCAGTGAAGACGGGCACGGGGGCTATACGCAGTATTTT
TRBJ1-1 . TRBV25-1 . CASSPLTGRWTEAFF TGTGCCAGCAGTCCCCTAACAGGGCGGTGGACTGAAGCTTTCTTT
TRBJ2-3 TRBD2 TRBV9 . CASSVLAGGADTQYF TGTGCCAGCAGCGTCCTAGCGGGAGGGGCAGATACGCAGTATTTT
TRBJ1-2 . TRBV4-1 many CASSLREGQRYGYTF TGCGCCAGCAGCCTTAGAGAGGGACAAAGATACGGCTACACCTTC